Shown below are 27 T cell receptor beta chains from a single sample sequenced in a study of cytomegalovirus exposure and HLA in healthy donors. The primer mix had 60 Vbeta and 13 Jbeta primers. Sequenced by immunoSEQ multiplex PCR; TCRdb stores in-frame clones only, minus some. The profile shows tens of thousands of clones, more than 60% of them singletons. Material for sequencing was PBMCs. These receptors were taken from a male donor in good health and CMV-seropositive.

V and J are TRBV4-1 and TRBJ2-1; no clear D. The germline V gene encodes CDR1 MGHRA and CDR2 YSYEKL. The V and J ends lost 0 bases and 0 bases respectively, with 12 bases between them. This CDR3 contains 17 residues. CDR3 sequence: CASSQDQRSSSYNEQFF. The DNA for the CDR3 is TGCGCCAGCAGCCAAGATCAGCGTAGCAGCTCCTACAATGAGCAGTTCTTC.

A single count supports this clone. The chain joins TRBV9 to TRBJ2-7; tentatively, D is TRBD1 (6 bases). Germline CDR1 is SGDLS and CDR2 is YYNGEE. The CDR3 contains 16 residues. Trimming took 4 bases from V and 2 from J, leaving 19 bases between them. The CDR3, as DNA: TGTGCCAGCAGCTCGCCCTCCGGGACACATACCTACGAGCAGTACTTC. It translates to CASSSPSGTHTYEQYF.

V gene TRBV19 combines with J gene TRBJ2-7; 7 bases are a match to TRBD1. The J segment lost 5 bases and the V segment lost 6 bases, leaving 16 bases of the junction unmatched. Per the germline V gene, CDR1 is LNHDA and CDR2 is SQIVND (reference sequence). CDR3 size: 16 residues. The CDR3 coding sequence is TGTGCCAGTAGCAGCCGGCCAGGACAGGTCGCCCACGAGCAGTACTTC. Its protein is CASSSRPGQVAHEQYF.

CDR3 DNA sequence: TGTGCCACCAGCAGAGGGACAGGGCGCTACGAGCAGTACTTC. Translation: CATSRGTGRYEQYF. The chain carries TRBV15 and TRBJ2-7; 8 bases fit TRBD1. Trimming cost V 1 base and J 3 bases; bases outside gene matches: 2. CDR1 is LNHNV and CDR2 is YYDKDF in the germline V gene (reference sequence). CDR3 length: 14 amino acids.

CDR3 loop: CASSPTDSIGTEAFF. Written as DNA, the CDR3 is TGTGCCAGCTCACCTACGGACAGCATCGGCACTGAAGCTTTCTTT. The gene calls are TRBV18 and TRBJ1-1; TRBD1 might be the D (6 bases). Germline CDR1 and CDR2: KGHSH and LQKENI. This CDR3 has 15 amino acids. V lost 3 bases and J lost 4, with 15 bases in between. The variable domain in full, completed from reference TRBV18 and TRBJ1-1, reads NAGVMQNPRHLVRRRGQEARLRCSPMKGHSHVYWYRQLPEEGLKFMVYLQKENIIDESGMPKERFSAEFPKEGPSILRIQQVVRGDSAAYFCASSPTDSIGTEAFFGQGTRLTVV.

The chain recombines TRBV18 with TRBJ2-3; unclear D gene. The germline gives CDR1 KGHSH, CDR2 LQKENI. Between the trimmed V and J ends, which lost 4 bases and 6 bases, there was a span of 5 bases. The CDR3 covers 11 residues. CDR3 residues: CASSLADTQYF. The CDR3 region has the DNA TGTGCCAGCTCACTCGCGGATACGCAGTATTTT.

V usage is TRBV30 and J usage is TRBJ1-5; TRBD1 agrees at 9 bases. Germline CDR1 GTSNPN, CDR2 SVGIG (reference sequence). J gave up 7 bases and V 2 bases, and 9 bases lay outside the gene matches. CDR3 size: 15 residues. The DNA of the CDR3 is TGTGCCTGGAGTTTAACAGGGGGCTCTAGGCAGCCCCAGCATTTT. Translating it yields CAWSLTGGSRQPQHF.

This sequence joins TRBV2 and TRBJ2-2; 7 positions agree with TRBD2. Germline lookup yields CDR1 SNHLY and CDR2 FYNNEI. This CDR3 has 14 residues. Trimming removed 4 bases from V and 4 bases from J; junction bases left unmatched: 3. DNA of the CDR3: TGTGCCAGCAGTGTTCTAGCGGCCACCGGGGAGCTGTTTTTT. Protein sequence: CASSVLAATGELFF.

A few counts support this clone. The chain recombines TRBV30 with TRBJ2-7; possibly TRBD1 for D (5 bases). Germline CDR1 GTSNPN, CDR2 SVGIG (reference sequence). Trimming left V 1 base short and J 4 bases short, with 8 bases between. CDR3 length equals 12 residues. In DNA form, the CDR3 reads TGTGCCTGGAGTGGGGGCAGATACGAGCAGTACTTC. Translating gives CAWSGGRYEQYF.

CDR3 sequence reads: CASSLAPGQGAYEQYF. CDR3 sequence (DNA): TGTGCCAGCAGCTTAGCTCCAGGACAGGGGGCATACGAGCAGTACTTC. The chain joins TRBV7-9 to TRBJ2-7; 11 bases are shared with TRBD1. Germline CDR1 is SEHNR and CDR2 is FQNEAQ (reference sequence). The CDR3 covers 16 residues. After removal of 0 bases from V and 4 bases from J, the junction contained 5 bases not matched to a gene.

CDR3 amino acids: CASNIQGGSTGELFF. The CDR3 DNA is TGTGCCAGCAATATACAGGGGGGGAGCACCGGGGAGCTGTTTTTT. The chain has TRBV6-1 and TRBJ2-2; D is perhaps TRBD1 (8 bases). In germline, CDR1 is MNHNS, CDR2 SASEGT. The CDR3 has 15 amino acids. The germline V and J ends were trimmed by 7 bases and 4 bases, with 16 bases remaining between them.

The J gene is TRBJ1-5, the V gene TRBV6-1; D call uncertain. This CDR3 comprises 13 residues. V lost 4 bases and J lost 5, with 9 bases in between. Germline V gives CDR1 MNHNS, CDR2 SASEGT. The CDR3 sequence is CASSGEGYQPQHF. As DNA, the CDR3 is TGTGCCAGCAGTGGCGAGGGTTATCAGCCCCAGCATTTT.

CDR3 residues: CASTAGGGRSYGYTF. Here the CDR3 DNA reads TGTGCCAGCACCGCTGGCGGGGGGCGAAGCTATGGCTACACCTTC. This sequence joins TRBV2 and TRBJ1-2, with D possibly TRBD1 on 6 matching bases. This CDR3 region has 15 residues. V lost 7 bases, J lost 4 bases, and 19 bases lay in between. CDR1 is SNHLY, CDR2 FYNNEI, per germline.

The chain is built from TRBV19 and TRBJ1-2, with 9 nucleotides matching TRBD1. This CDR3 has 13 residues. V shed 6 bases, J shed 6 bases, and the junction held 5 bases outside the gene matches. Germline V gene data show CDR1 as LNHDA and CDR2 as SQIVND (reference sequence). CDR3 region: CASRGTGQDGYTF. The CDR3 DNA reads TGTGCCAGTAGAGGGACAGGGCAGGATGGCTACACCTTC.

In its sample, this clone was seen a few times. The chain employs TRBV6-4 and TRBJ1-1, with 9 bases identical to TRBD1. The CDR3 spans 14 residues. V shed 0 bases, J shed 7 bases, and the junction held 3 bases outside the gene matches. Germline assignment: CDR1 MRHNA and CDR2 SNTAGT. CDR3 DNA: TGTGCCAGCAGTGACTCCGGGACAGGGAATGAAGCTTTCTTT. As protein: CASSDSGTGNEAFF.

The chain joins TRBV7-9 to TRBJ1-5, with TRBD1 matching 7 bases. The J segment lost 3 bases and the V segment lost 3 bases, leaving 14 bases of the junction unmatched. The germline gives CDR1 SEHNR, CDR2 FQNEAQ (reference sequence). The CDR3 loop spans 18 amino acids. Written as DNA, the CDR3 is TGTGCCAGCAGCTTTCTCACCGGGGCAGGGGGTGCCAATCAGCCCCAGCATTTT. Translated: CASSFLTGAGGANQPQHF.

The J gene is TRBJ1-1, the V gene TRBV9; the match to TRBD1 covers 9 bases. The CDR3 runs 14 residues. Losses at the gene ends were 3 bases for V and 6 bases for J; bases not matched to a gene: 6. The germline CDR1 and CDR2 sequences are SGDLS and YYNGEE. The CDR3 protein is CASSGLQGASEAFF. CDR3 nucleotides: TGTGCCAGCAGCGGCTTACAGGGGGCATCTGAAGCTTTCTTT.

V usage is TRBV6-1 and J usage is TRBJ1-1; the D is unclear. The germline V and J ends were trimmed by 3 bases and 4 bases, with 12 bases remaining between them. Per the germline V gene, CDR1 is MNHNS and CDR2 is SASEGT. This CDR3 has 14 residues. The CDR3 spells CASSDSAESTEAFF. CDR3 sequence (DNA): TGTGCCAGCAGTGACTCGGCGGAGAGCACTGAAGCTTTCTTT.

This clone was counted a few times. This chain uses TRBV18 with TRBJ2-7; 9 positions agree with TRBD2. Trimming cost V 3 bases and J 3 bases; bases outside gene matches: 12. Germline V lookup: CDR1 KGHSH, CDR2 LQKENI. This CDR3 spans 17 amino acids. CDR3 DNA: TGTGCCAGCTCACCGCTCCCCCCCCAGCGGGGGGTCTACGAGCAGTACTTC. This codes for CASSPLPPQRGVYEQYF.

A single count supports this clone. The V call is TRBV4-1, the J call TRBJ1-5; no firm D call. Germline V lookup: CDR1 MGHRA, CDR2 YSYEKL. V was pared by 0 bases and J by 2 bases, with 11 bases between. The length of the CDR3 is 16 residues. The CDR3 is CASSQEGGFGNQPQHF. The CDR3 region has the DNA TGCGCCAGCAGCCAAGAGGGAGGATTCGGCAATCAGCCCCAGCATTTT.

The V call is TRBV5-1, the J call TRBJ2-7, with unresolved D. The CDR3 consists of 15 residues. V lost 2 bases to trimming and J lost 0 bases, with 12 bases between them. Per the germline V gene, CDR1 is SGHRS and CDR2 is YFSETQ. The CDR3: CASSFQDSISYEQYF. Written as DNA, the CDR3 is TGCGCCAGCAGCTTCCAGGATAGTATCTCCTACGAGCAGTACTTC.

This clone has only one observation. The V gene is TRBV28, the J gene TRBJ1-1, with TRBD1 as a possible D gene (5 bases). Germline CDR1 is MDHEN and CDR2 is SYDVKM. Trimming removed 3 bases at V and 1 base at J, with 9 bases between. This CDR3 has 14 residues. For the CDR3, the DNA is TGTGCCAGCAGTTTGGGGGGTGGGAACACTGAAGCTTTCTTT. Translation: CASSLGGGNTEAFF.

The chain has TRBV29-1 and TRBJ1-4; TRBD1 is a possible D gene (6 bases). The CDR3 totals 13 residues. V dropped 7 bases and J dropped 4 bases, with 13 bases sitting between them. Germline assignment: CDR1 SQVTM and CDR2 ANQGSEA. The CDR3 DNA reads as TGCAGCGCCCAGAGACAGGTTAATGAAAAACTGTTTTTT. Encoded protein: CSAQRQVNEKLFF.

DNA of the CDR3: TGTGCCACGCAGGAAACGACTAACTATGGCTACACCTTC. It is translated as CATQETTNYGYTF. This chain links TRBV6-5 with TRBJ1-2; no firm D call. With 10 bases removed from V and 0 bases from J, the gap between germline ends came to 12 bases. The germline V gene encodes CDR1 MNHEY and CDR2 SVGAGI. This CDR3 comprises 13 residues.

The rearrangement links TRBV6-6 to TRBJ2-1; D is perhaps TRBD2 (5 bases). Trimming stripped 6 bases from V and 3 bases from J, with 9 bases between. This CDR3 has 13 amino acids. In germline, CDR1 is MNHNY, CDR2 SVGAGI (reference sequence). The CDR3 coding sequence is TGTGCCAGCAGGTTACGGGGCTACAATGAGCAGTTCTTC. This codes for CASRLRGYNEQFF.

This clone was detected only once. J is TRBJ1-4 and V is TRBV6-1; 7 positions match TRBD1. V lost 1 base to trimming and J lost 7 bases; unmatched junction nucleotides: 6. The CDR3 is made up of 15 amino acids. CDR1 and CDR2 from the germline V gene are MNHNS and SASEGT. CDR3 sequence (DNA): TGTGCCAGCAGTGAAGGACAGGGTAGGGGTGAAAAACTGTTTTTT. Translating gives CASSEGQGRGEKLFF.

Note on this clone: The germline gene is not matched at one end of the junction; a read error may be the cause. This chain links TRBV28 with TRBJ2-3; possibly TRBD2 for D (5 bases). From germline, CDR1 is MDHEN and CDR2 SYDVKM. The length of the CDR3 is 14 residues. The chain's CDR3 is CASSLPGSRDTQYF. The CDR3 nucleotides read TGTGCCAGCAGTTTACCGGGAAGCAGAGATACGCAGTATTTT.